This entry lists 14 T cell receptor beta chains sequenced from one sample in a study of T cells in women clearing cervical HPV infection (dated by TCRdb to the late 2010s). Receptors were amplified or captured by the immunoSEQ multiplex PCR assay. This is the immuneACCESS table as TCRdb keeps it, with only in-frame sequences that have V and J called. A part of the clones is gone; compared with another copy, unresolved V genes explain less than half, and the rest is unexplained. The data table for this sample lists tens of thousands of clones. The ten largest clonotypes hold roughly 5.6% of the sample. The material sequenced was blood buffy coat. The receptor source for this set is a woman between 18 and 70 years old with a cervical HPV16 infection that either progressed to CIN3+ or cleared (not recorded which).

The sequenced part of the CDR3 DNA is TGTGCCAGTAGTACAGACATGAACACTGAA. Residues: CASSTDMNTE. The whole CDR3 protein reads CASSTDMNTEAFF. The genes are TRBV19 and TRBJ1-1, with unresolved D. The DNA ends 3 residues before the CDR3 does, and the rest of the CDR3 is filled in from the germline J gene. The CDR3 extends over 13 amino acids. Germline V gives CDR1 LNHDA, CDR2 SQIVND (reference sequence). The ends were cut back, 4 bases at V and 0 bases at J, with 6 bases in the middle.

CDR3 region: CASSWDRGQNEQFF. The sequenced part of the CDR3 DNA is TGTGCCAGCAGCTGGGACAGGGGGCAGAATGAG. The chain carries TRBV5-4 and TRBJ2-1, with 12 bases matching TRBD1. The CDR3 end is not reached by the read, which stops 3 residues before it; the germline J gene fills it in. The J segment lost 7 bases and the V segment lost 3 bases, leaving 2 bases of the junction unmatched. Germline V gene data show CDR1 as SGHNT and CDR2 as YYREEE (reference sequence). This CDR3 region has 14 residues.

In regard to this clone: The read ends 3 residues early relative to the CDR3; the germline J gene fills the gap. The chain combines TRBV9 with TRBJ2-5, with D possibly being TRBD1 or TRBD2 (5 bases each). The CDR3 loop spans 16 amino acids. Germline CDR1 and CDR2: SGDLS and YYNGEE. Trimming took off 0 bases at V and 5 bases at J, with 17 bases between the two ends. The chain's CDR3 is CASSVGRQGWLETQYF. The CDR3 bases that were read are TGTGCCAGCAGCGTAGGGAGGCAGGGATGGTTGGAGACC.

On this clone itself: The read ends 3 residues before the CDR3 terminus; that terminus is restored from the germline J gene. The rearrangement links TRBV29-1 to TRBJ2-5, with 11 bases identical to TRBD1. This CDR3 is built from 14 residues. Germline assignment: CDR1 SQVTM and CDR2 ANQGSEA. J was trimmed by 0 bases and V by 5 bases; bases with no gene match: 2. The DNA read from the CDR3 is TGCAGCGTTCGGGACAGGGGGTACCAAGAGACC. It specifies CSVRDRGYQET. The CDR3 reads in full as CSVRDRGYQETQYF.

Notes on this clone: The CDR3 end lies 3 residues beyond the end of the read and is filled in from the germline J gene. The chain carries TRBV19 and TRBJ2-5, with 9 bases that match TRBD2. The CDR3 is 17 residues long. V gave up 5 bases and J gave up 2 bases; unmatched junction bases: 12. CDR1 LNHDA and CDR2 SQIVND come from the germline V gene (reference sequence). This CDR3 is CASSPSGTSSLQETQYF. Incomplete CDR3 DNA: TGTGCCAGTAGTCCGTCCGGGACTAGCTCTTTACAAGAGACC.

Concerning this clone itself: The read falls 3 residues short of the CDR3 end, and the missing part is taken from the germline J gene. This sequence joins TRBV29-1 and TRBJ2-3, with 7 bases that match TRBD2. The CDR3 loop spans 15 amino acids. With V trimmed by 4 bases and J by 2 bases, 9 bases remained unmatched. Germline V CDR1 and CDR2: SQVTM, ANQGSEA. Here the CDR3 reads CSVVSSGSNTDTQYF. The part of the CDR3 DNA that was read is TGCAGCGTTGTGTCTAGCGGCTCCAACACAGATACG.

On this clone: The CDR3 extends 3 residues past the end of the read, so its final part is completed from the germline J gene. This sequence joins TRBV5-1 and TRBJ2-2, with 10 bases lining up with TRBD1. Unmatched junction bases numbered 2, after V lost 0 bases and J lost 6 bases. Looked up from germline, CDR1 is SGHRS and CDR2 is YFSETQ. The CDR3 extends over 15 amino acids. Here the CDR3 reads CASSLEGTGAGELFF. Partial CDR3 DNA: TGCGCCAGCAGCTTGGAAGGGACAGGGGCCGGGGAG.

Note on this clone: The CDR3 end is not reached by the read, which stops 3 residues before it; the germline J gene fills it in. V gene TRBV18 combines with J gene TRBJ2-7, with TRBD1 as a possible D gene (6 bases). Germline CDR1 and CDR2: KGHSH and LQKENI. This CDR3 has 15 residues. V was clipped by 3 bases and J by 3 bases, with 15 bases between them. The sequenced CDR3 bases are TGTGCCAGCTCACCCCCCCCCGCGGACAGCTACGAG. Amino acid sequence: CASSPPPADSYE. The complete CDR3 sequence is CASSPPPADSYEQYF.

In regard to this clone: A junction end diverges from the germline sequence, so it may reflect a read error. Read sequence stops 3 residues before the CDR3 end, and the germline J gene provides the missing end. The genes are TRBV30 and TRBJ2-3; D is possibly TRBD2 (7 bases). The CDR3 is made up of 15 amino acids. Germline V lookup: CDR1 GTSNPN, CDR2 SVGIG (reference sequence). The CDR3 region is CAGRVGGGLTDTQYF. Partial CDR3 DNA: TGTGCCGGGAGGGTGGGGGGGGGCCTCACAGATACG.

Worth noting for this clone: The read ends 3 residues before the CDR3 terminus; that terminus is restored from the germline J gene. The chain uses TRBV6-1 and TRBJ2-1; D gene unclear. CDR3 length: 18 residues. V lost 1 base to trimming and J lost 6 bases, with 22 bases between them. Germline CDR1 MNHNS, CDR2 SASEGT. This CDR3 reads CASSEENWSRDIGNEQFF. The covered CDR3 bases are TGTGCCAGCAGTGAAGAGAATTGGAGCCGAGACATTGGCAATGAG.

As for this clone: The read ends 3 residues before the CDR3 terminus; that terminus is restored from the germline J gene. The V call is TRBV20-1, the J call TRBJ1-3; D is unresolved. This CDR3 has 12 amino acids. CDR1 is DFQATT and CDR2 is SNEGSKA in the germline V gene (reference sequence). CDR3 residues: CSAMRVNEAIYF. The CDR3 bases that were read are TGCAGTGCTATGCGGGTCAATGAGGCC.

A note on this clone: The CDR3 end lies 3 residues beyond the end of the read and is filled in from the germline J gene. The genes are TRBV7-7 and TRBJ2-1; TRBD2 matches 7 bases. CDR1 is SSHAT, CDR2 FNYEAQ, per germline (reference sequence). V dropped 5 bases and J dropped 5; count of bases not matched to a gene: 6. This CDR3 contains 14 residues. The sequenced part of the CDR3 DNA is TGTGCCAGCAGCCCCAGCGGGACCAACAATGAG. This encodes CASSPSGTNNE. The CDR3, in full, reads CASSPSGTNNEQFF.

Turning to this clone: The missing CDR3 end, 3 residues past where the read stops, is filled in from the germline J gene. The J gene is TRBJ1-1, the V gene TRBV12-3 or TRBV12-4; a possible D gene is TRBD1 (6 bases). The ends were cut back, 7 bases at V and 1 base at J, with 10 bases in the middle. CDR3 length: 13 amino acids. The CDR3 DNA, read in part, is TGTGCCAGCACCTTACAGGGGAACACTGAA. This sequence encodes CASTLQGNTE. The full-length CDR3 reads as CASTLQGNTEAFF.

Concerning this clone itself: The read terminates 3 residues ahead of where the CDR3 ends, so the germline J gene completes it. The chain couples TRBV5-1 to TRBJ2-1; the match to TRBD2 covers 9 bases. The junction had 8 bases not matched to a gene; V was cut back by 0 bases and J by 7 bases. Germline CDR1 SGHRS, CDR2 YFSETQ. The CDR3 contains 16 residues. CDR3 sequence: CASSLEVSGSGNEQFF. Partial CDR3 DNA: TGCGCCAGCAGCTTGGAGGTTAGCGGGAGTGGGAATGAG.